This T cell receptor (beta chain) was recovered during a study of shared clonotypes between healthy human individuals. Turning to the study itself: Plates per donor: three CD4 naive, three CD4 memory, two CD8 naive, one CD8 memory. Study-wide results and caveats: Non-shared clonotypes had lower generation probabilities than those shared by all four donors.

Trimming removed 0 bases from V and 6 bases from J, with 9 bases in between. Germline V lookup: CDR1 LGHNA, CDR2 YNFKEQ. The CDR3 runs to 14 residues. In this sample, this clone turned up many times. Its matching antigen is unknown. TCRdb's table, derived via immunoSEQ multiplex PCR, lists solely in-frame clones and lacks some. The sample lists 300,000 to 400,000 clones, around nine tenths occurring once. The sample was memory CD8+ T cells sorted from blood. Subset here: CD45RO+ cells pooled with CCR7-negative TemRA cells. This chain links TRBV4-2 with TRBJ2-1; D is perhaps TRBD2 (5 bases). This clonotype was obtained from a man between 18 and 35 years old in good health. CDR3 loop: CASSQDSSLNEQFF. The CDR3 DNA is TGTGCCAGCAGCCAAGATTCTAGCCTCAATGAGCAGTTCTTC.